The 5 T cell receptor beta chains presented below share a single source sample, sequenced in a study of T-cell reconstitution after alpha-beta-depleted transplantation in children. Preparation of the TCRbeta library used unique molecular identifiers. A single record per CDR3 protein comes from TCRdb applying MiXCR to the PCR reads. The table records approximately 590,000 distinct CDR3 sequences, about 10% of them present only once. Sequenced material: PBMCs from the stem cell graft donor, taken from the stem cell graft. These receptor sequences come from a human donor who donated a stem cell graft to a child with acute myeloid leukemia.

This clonotype was picked up many times. The gene calls are TRBV20-1 and TRBJ2-7; TRBD1 matches 7 bases. Losses at the gene ends were 0 bases for V and 1 base for J; bases not matched to a gene: 6. Germline V gene lookup returns CDR1 DFQATT and CDR2 SNEGSKA (reference sequence). The CDR3 length is 15 residues. Here the CDR3 reads CSARDLGGLSYEQYF. The CDR3 bases are TGCAGTGCTAGAGATCTAGGGGGCCTATCCTACGAGCAGTACTTC.

The J gene is TRBJ2-1, the V gene TRBV6-2 or TRBV6-3; D perhaps matches TRBD2 (7 bases). V dropped 5 bases and J dropped 6 bases, with 20 bases sitting between them. The CDR3 has 16 residues. Germline values: CDR1 MNHEY, CDR2 SVGEGT. The CDR3 DNA reads TGTGCCAGCAGTGCCGCCGGGGGGCTGGGGACCAATGAGCAGTTCTTC. Protein: CASSAAGGLGTNEQFF.

In its sample, this clonotype was seen many times. The gene calls are TRBV20-1 and TRBJ2-1, with D perhaps matching TRBD2 (7 bases). In germline, CDR1 is DFQATT, CDR2 SNEGSKA (reference sequence). V shed 3 bases and J shed 5 bases, with 14 bases lying between them. The CDR3 has 14 amino acids. CDR3: CSARAGAGDNEQFF. In nucleotides, the CDR3 is TGCAGTGCTAGGGCGGGAGCAGGGGACAATGAGCAGTTCTTC.

The chain recombines TRBV4-2 with TRBJ2-3; D gene unclear. CDR1 is LGHNA, CDR2 YNFKEQ, per germline. Trimming removed 0 bases at V and 5 bases at J, with 6 bases between. This CDR3 region has 13 residues. As DNA, the CDR3 is TGTGCCAGCAGCCAAGAGGCGCTAGATACGCAGTATTTT. Its translation is CASSQEALDTQYF.

This clonotype was picked up many times. The genes are TRBV29-1 and TRBJ1-5; D unclear. Germline V gives CDR1 SQVTM, CDR2 ANQGSEA. V was pared by 7 bases and J by 0 bases, with 10 bases between. This CDR3 spans 13 amino acids. The CDR3 loop is CSAGDGSNQPQHF. The CDR3 nucleotides are TGCAGCGCCGGAGATGGTAGCAATCAGCCCCAGCATTTT.